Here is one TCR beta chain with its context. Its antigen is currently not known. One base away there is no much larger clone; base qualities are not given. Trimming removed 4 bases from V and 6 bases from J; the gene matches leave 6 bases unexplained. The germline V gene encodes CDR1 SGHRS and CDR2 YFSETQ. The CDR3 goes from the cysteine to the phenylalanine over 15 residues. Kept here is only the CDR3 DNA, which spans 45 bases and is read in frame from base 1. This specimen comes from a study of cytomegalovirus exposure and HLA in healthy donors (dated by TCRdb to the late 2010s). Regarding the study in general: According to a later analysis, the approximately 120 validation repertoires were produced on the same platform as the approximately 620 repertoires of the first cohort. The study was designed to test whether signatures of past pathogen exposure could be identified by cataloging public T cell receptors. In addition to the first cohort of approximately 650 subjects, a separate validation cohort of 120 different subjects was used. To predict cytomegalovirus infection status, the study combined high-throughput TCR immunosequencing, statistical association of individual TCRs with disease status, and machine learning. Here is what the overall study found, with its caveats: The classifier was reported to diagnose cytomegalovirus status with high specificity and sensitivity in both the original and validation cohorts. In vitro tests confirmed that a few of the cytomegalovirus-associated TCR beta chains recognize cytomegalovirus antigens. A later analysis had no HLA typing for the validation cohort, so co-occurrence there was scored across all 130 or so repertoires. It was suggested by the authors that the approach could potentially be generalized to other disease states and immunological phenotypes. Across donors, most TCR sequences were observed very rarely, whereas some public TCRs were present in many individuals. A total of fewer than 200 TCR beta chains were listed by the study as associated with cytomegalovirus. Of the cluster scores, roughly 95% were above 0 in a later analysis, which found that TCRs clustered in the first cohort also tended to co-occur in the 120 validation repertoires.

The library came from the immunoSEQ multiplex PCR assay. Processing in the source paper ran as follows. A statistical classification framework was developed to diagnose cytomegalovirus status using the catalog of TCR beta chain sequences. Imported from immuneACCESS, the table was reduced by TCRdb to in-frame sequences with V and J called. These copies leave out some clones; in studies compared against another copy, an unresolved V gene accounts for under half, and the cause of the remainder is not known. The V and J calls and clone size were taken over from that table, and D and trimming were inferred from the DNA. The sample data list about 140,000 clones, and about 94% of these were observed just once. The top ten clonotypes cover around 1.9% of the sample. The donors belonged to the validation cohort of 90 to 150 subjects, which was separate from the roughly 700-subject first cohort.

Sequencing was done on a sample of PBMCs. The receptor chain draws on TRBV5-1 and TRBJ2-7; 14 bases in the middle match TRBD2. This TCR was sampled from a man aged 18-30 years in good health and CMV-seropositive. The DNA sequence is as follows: TGCGCCAGCAGCCTGGGACTAGCGGGAGTCGGCGAGCAGTACTTC. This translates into CASSLGLAGVGEQYF.